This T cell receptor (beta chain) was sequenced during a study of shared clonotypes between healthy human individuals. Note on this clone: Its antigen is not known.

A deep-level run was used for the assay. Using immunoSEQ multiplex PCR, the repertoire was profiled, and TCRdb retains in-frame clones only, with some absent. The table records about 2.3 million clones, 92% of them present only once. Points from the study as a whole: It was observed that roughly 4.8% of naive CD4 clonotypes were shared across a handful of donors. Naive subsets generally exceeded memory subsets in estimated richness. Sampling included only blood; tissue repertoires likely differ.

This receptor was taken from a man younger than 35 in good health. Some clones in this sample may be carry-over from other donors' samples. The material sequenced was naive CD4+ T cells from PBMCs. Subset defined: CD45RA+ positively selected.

The CDR3 nucleotides read TGTGCCAGCAGCTTTCTAACGAACACCGGGGAGCTGTTTTTT. Translation: CASSFLTNTGELFF. The chain joins TRBV11-3 to TRBJ2-2, with unresolved D. V was trimmed by 3 bases and J by 0 bases, leaving 5 bases between them. There are 14 residues in the CDR3. Germline loops: CDR1 SGHNT, CDR2 YENEEA.